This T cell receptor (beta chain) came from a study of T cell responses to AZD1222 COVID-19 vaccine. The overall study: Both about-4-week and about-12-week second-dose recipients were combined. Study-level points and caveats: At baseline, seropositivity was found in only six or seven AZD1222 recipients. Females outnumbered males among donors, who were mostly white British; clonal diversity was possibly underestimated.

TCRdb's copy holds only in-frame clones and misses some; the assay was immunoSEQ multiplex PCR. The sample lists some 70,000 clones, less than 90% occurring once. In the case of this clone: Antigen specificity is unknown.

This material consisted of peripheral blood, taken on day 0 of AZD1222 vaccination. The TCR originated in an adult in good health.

CDR3 amino acids: CASSIGVRNQPQHF. In DNA form, the CDR3 reads TGTGCCAGTAGTATAGGGGTGAGGAATCAGCCCCAGCATTTT. The J gene is TRBJ1-5, the V gene TRBV19; D is unclear. Germline V gene data show CDR1 as LNHDA and CDR2 as SQIVND (reference sequence). V was clipped by 1 base and J by 4 bases, with 8 bases between them. The CDR3 has 14 amino acids.